This TCR beta chain appears in the sequencing data of a study of monozygotic twins with inflammatory bowel disease. Germline CDR1 and CDR2: WSHSY and SAAADI. The CDR3 spans 14 residues. The draw for each donor consisted of a single 2.5 ml blood sample. TCR libraries each used approximately 3,500 ng of total RNA. From its re-call of the 5' RACE reads, TCRdb lists each CDR3 protein once, without DNA. The sample holds around 450,000 distinct CDR3 sequences. The gene calls are TRBV10-2 and TRBJ2-3. Sequenced: blood. The source is a human donor with ulcerative colitis or Crohn's disease, or a healthy co-twin of an affected twin (not recorded which). The CDR3 is CASSEWGLPDTQYF.